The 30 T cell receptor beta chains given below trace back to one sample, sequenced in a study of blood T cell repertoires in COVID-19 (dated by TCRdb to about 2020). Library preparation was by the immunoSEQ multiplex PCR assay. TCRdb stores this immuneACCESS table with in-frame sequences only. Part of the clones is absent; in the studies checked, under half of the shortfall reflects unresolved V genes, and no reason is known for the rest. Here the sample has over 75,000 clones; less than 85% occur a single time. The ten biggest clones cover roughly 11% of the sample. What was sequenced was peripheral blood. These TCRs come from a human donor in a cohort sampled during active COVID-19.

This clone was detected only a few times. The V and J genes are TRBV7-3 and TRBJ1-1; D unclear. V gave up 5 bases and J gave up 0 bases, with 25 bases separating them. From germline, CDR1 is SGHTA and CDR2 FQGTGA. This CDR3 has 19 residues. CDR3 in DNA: TGTGCCAGCAGCAACTATGCCGGGAGCCGGGTACAAATGAACACTGAAGCTTTCTTT. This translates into CASSNYAGSRVQMNTEAFF.

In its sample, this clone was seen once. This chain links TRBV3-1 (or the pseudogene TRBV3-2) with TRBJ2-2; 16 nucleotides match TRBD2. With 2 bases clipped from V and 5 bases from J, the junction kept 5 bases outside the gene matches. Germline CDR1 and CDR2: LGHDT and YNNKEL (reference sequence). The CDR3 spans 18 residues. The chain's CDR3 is CASSQPGTSGRGTGELFF. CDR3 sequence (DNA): TGTGCCAGCAGCCAACCAGGGACTAGCGGGAGGGGAACCGGGGAGCTGTTTTTT.

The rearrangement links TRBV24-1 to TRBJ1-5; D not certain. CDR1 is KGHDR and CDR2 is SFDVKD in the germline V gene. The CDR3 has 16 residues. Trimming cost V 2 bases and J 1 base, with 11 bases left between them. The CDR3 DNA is TGTGCCACCAGTGATTCTCCGGGTAGGAGCAATCAGCCCCAGCATTTT. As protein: CATSDSPGRSNQPQHF.

In DNA form, the CDR3 reads TGTGCCAGCTCACCAAGGGGACAGGTTAGTAGCAATCAGCCCCAGCATTTT. Translation gives CASSPRGQVSSNQPQHF. The rearrangement uses TRBV18 and TRBJ1-5; 8 bases agree with TRBD1. CDR1 is KGHSH, CDR2 LQKENI, per germline. Trimming cost V 2 bases and J 0 bases; bases outside gene matches: 6. This CDR3 contains 17 residues.

CDR3 loop: CASRLAGVYEQYF. For the CDR3, the DNA is TGTGCCAGCAGGCTAGCGGGAGTCTACGAGCAGTACTTC. The chain joins TRBV11-2 to TRBJ2-7, with TRBD2 matching over 10 bases. This CDR3 has 13 amino acids. Losses at the gene ends were 6 bases for V and 3 bases for J; bases not matched to a gene: 2. The germline gives CDR1 SGHAT, CDR2 FQNNGV.

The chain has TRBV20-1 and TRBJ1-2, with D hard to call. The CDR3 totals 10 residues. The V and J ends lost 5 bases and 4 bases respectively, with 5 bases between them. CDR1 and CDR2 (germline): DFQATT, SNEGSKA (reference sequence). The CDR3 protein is CSAPFYGYTF. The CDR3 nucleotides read TGCAGTGCTCCGTTCTATGGCTACACCTTC.

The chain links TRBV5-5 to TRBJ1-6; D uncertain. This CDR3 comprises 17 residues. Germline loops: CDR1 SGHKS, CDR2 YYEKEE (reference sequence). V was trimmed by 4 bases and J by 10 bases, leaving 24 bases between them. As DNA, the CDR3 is TGTGCCAGCAGCCAAAGGTGGCGAGACCTAGTCGGGTCACCCCTCCACTTT. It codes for CASSQRWRDLVGSPLHF.

The CDR3 region is CASSLALGGAGNQPQHF. The CDR3 DNA reads as TGTGCCAGCAGCTTAGCGCTCGGAGGGGCCGGGAATCAGCCCCAGCATTTT. The chain employs TRBV7-2 and TRBJ1-5; D perhaps matches TRBD1 (5 bases). In germline, CDR1 is SGHTA, CDR2 FQGNSA. The CDR3 length is 17 residues. Trimming took 0 bases from V and 4 from J, leaving 16 bases between them. The whole variable domain, filled in from reference TRBV7-2 and TRBJ1-5, reads GAGVSQSPSNKVTEKGKDVELRCDPISGHTALYWYRQSLGQGLEFLIYFQGNSAPDKSGLPSDRFSAERTGGSVSTLTIQRTQQEDSAVYLCASSLALGGAGNQPQHFGDGTRLSIL.

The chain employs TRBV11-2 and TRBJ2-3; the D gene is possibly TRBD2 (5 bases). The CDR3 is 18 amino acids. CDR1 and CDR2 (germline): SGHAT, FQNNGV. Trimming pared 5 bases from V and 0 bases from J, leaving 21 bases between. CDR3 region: CASSKTAGHRVSTDTQYF. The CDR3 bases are TGTGCCAGCAGCAAAACGGCGGGTCATCGGGTTAGCACAGATACGCAGTATTTT.

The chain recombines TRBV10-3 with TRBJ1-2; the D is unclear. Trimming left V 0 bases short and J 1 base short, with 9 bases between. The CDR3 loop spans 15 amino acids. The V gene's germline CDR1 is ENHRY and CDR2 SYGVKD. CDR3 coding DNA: TGTGCCATCAGTGAGTCGATCGAGGGTAACTATGGCTACACCTTC. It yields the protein CAISESIEGNYGYTF.

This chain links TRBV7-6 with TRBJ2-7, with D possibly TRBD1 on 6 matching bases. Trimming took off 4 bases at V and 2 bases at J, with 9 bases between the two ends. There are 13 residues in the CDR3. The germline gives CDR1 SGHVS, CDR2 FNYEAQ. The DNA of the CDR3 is TGTGCCAGCAGCTCCCGGACAGCCTACGAGCAGTACTTC. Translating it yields CASSSRTAYEQYF.

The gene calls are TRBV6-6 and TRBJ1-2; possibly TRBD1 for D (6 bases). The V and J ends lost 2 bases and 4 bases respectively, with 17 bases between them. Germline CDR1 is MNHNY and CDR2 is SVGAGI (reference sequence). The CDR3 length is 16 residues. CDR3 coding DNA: TGTGCCAGCAGTTACGCCATACAGGGATATAGCTATGGCTACACCTTC. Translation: CASSYAIQGYSYGYTF.

Here the CDR3 reads CASSTGQDTEAFF. CDR3 DNA sequence: TGTGCCAGCAGCACCGGACAAGACACTGAAGCTTTCTTT. The chain combines TRBV7-9 with TRBJ1-1; maybe TRBD1 (5 bases). From germline, CDR1 is SEHNR and CDR2 FQNEAQ (reference sequence). The CDR3 contains 13 residues. V lost 5 bases and J 3 bases, leaving 10 bases between the germline ends.

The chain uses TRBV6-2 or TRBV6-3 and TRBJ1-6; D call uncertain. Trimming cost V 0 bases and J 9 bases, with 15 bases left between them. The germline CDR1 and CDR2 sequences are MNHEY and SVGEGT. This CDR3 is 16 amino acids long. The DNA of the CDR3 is TGTGCCAGCAGTTACTCCACGGCAGGAGGTTCTTCACCCCTCCACTTT. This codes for CASSYSTAGGSSPLHF.

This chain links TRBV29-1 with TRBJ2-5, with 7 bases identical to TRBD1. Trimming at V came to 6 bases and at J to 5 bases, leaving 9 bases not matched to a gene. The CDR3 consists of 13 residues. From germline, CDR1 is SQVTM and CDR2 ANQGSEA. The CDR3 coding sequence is TGCAGCGTACTTGAAGGGGGCAAGGAGACCCAGTACTTC. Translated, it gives CSVLEGGKETQYF. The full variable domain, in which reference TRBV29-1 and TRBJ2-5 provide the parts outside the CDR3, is SAVISQKPSRDICQRGTSLTIQCQVDSQVTMMFWYRQQPGQSLTLIATANQGSEATYESGFVIDKFPISRPNLTFSTLTVSNMSPEDSSIYLCSVLEGGKETQYFGPGTRLLVL.

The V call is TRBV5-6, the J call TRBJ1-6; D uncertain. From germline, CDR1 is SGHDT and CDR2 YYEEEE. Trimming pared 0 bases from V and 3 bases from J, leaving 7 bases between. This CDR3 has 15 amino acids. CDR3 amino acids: CASSLGQNYNSPLHF. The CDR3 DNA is TGTGCCAGCAGCTTGGGCCAGAACTATAATTCACCCCTCCACTTT.

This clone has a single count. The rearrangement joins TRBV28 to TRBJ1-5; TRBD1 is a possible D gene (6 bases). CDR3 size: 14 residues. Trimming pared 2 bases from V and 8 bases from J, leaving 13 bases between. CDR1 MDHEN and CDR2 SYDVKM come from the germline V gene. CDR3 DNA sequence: TGTGCCAGCAGTTTAACAGGGAATAAAGAGCCCCAGCATTTT. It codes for CASSLTGNKEPQHF.

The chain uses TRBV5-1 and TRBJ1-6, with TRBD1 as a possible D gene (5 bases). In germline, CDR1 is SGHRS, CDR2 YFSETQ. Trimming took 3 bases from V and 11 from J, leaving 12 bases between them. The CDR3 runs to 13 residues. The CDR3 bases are TGCGCCAGCAGCTCAGACAGCACTACACCCCTCCACTTT. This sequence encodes CASSSDSTTPLHF.

CDR3 coding DNA: TGCGCCAGCACATTGGGGGGGGTCCAAGAGACCCAGTACTTC. It encodes CASTLGGVQETQYF. The chain has TRBV5-1 and TRBJ2-5, with TRBD2 matching over 7 bases. The CDR3 is made up of 14 amino acids. Germline-derived CDR1 and CDR2 are SGHRS and YFSETQ. Trimming cost V 6 bases and J 1 base; bases outside gene matches: 6.

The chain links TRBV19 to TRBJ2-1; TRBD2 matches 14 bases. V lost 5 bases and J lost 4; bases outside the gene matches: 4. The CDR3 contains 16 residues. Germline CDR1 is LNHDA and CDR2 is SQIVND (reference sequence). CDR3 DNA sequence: TGTGCCAGTAGTCCTCGGACTAGCGGGAGGTACAATGAGCAGTTCTTC. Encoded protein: CASSPRTSGRYNEQFF.

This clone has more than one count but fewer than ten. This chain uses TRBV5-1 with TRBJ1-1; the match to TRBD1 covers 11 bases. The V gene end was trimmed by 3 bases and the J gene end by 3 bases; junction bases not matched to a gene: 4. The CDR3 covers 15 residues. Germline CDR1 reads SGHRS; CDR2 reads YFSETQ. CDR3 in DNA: TGCGCCAGCAGCTCGGGACAGGGGGTGGACACTGAAGCTTTCTTT. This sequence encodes CASSSGQGVDTEAFF.

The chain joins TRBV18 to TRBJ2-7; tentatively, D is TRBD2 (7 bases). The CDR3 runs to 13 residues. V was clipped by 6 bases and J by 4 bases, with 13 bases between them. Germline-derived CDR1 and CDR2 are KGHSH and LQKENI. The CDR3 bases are TGTGCCAGCTCCGACAAGGGGGGGTACGAGCAGTACTTC. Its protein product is CASSDKGGYEQYF.

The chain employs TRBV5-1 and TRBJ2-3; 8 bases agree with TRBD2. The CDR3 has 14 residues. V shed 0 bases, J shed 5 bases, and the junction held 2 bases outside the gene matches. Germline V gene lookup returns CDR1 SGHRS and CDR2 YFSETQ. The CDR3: CASSLAGGQDTQYF. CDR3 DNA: TGCGCCAGCAGCTTGGCGGGAGGGCAAGATACGCAGTATTTT.

CDR3 sequence reads: CASSLDTADLKSEKLFF. The CDR3 DNA follows: TGTGCCAGCAGCTTAGACACTGCCGACTTGAAGAGTGAAAAACTGTTTTTT. The V and J genes are TRBV11-3 and TRBJ1-4, with D unresolved. V dropped 0 bases and J dropped 7 bases, with 18 bases sitting between them. The germline V gene has CDR1 SGHNT and CDR2 YENEEA. The CDR3 contains 17 residues.

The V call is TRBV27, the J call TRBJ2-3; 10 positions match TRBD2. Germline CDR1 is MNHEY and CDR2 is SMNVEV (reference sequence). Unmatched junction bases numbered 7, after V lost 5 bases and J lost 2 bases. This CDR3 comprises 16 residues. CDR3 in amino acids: CASSAYGTSDTDTQYF. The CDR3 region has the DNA TGTGCCAGCAGTGCCTATGGGACTAGCGACACAGATACGCAGTATTTT.

The CDR3 here is CASGKTGLNTGELFF. DNA for the CDR3: TGTGCCAGTGGGAAAACAGGCTTGAACACCGGGGAGCTGTTTTTT. The chain has TRBV19 and TRBJ2-2, with D maybe TRBD1 (5 bases). Trimming removed 8 bases from V and 1 base from J, with 14 bases in between. Germline V gives CDR1 LNHDA, CDR2 SQIVND (reference sequence). This CDR3 has 15 amino acids.

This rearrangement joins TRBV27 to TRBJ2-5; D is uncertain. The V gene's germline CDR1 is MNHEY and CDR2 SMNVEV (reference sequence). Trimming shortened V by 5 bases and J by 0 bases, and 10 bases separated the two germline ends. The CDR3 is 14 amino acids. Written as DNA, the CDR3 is TGTGCCAGCAGTGAAACCGGGTACCAAGAGACCCAGTACTTC. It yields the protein CASSETGYQETQYF.

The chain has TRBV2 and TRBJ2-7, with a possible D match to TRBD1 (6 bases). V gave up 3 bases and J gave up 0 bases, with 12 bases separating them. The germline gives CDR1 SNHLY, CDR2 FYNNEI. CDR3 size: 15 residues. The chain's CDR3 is CASSDLDSFSYEQYF. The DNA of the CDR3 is TGTGCCAGCAGTGACCTGGACAGCTTCTCCTACGAGCAGTACTTC. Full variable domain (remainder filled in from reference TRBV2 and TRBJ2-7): EPEVTQTPSHQVTQMGQEVILRCVPISNHLYFYWYRQILGQKVEFLVSFYNNEISEKSEIFDDQFSVERPDGSNFTLKIRSTKLEDSAMYFCASSDLDSFSYEQYFGPGTRLTVT.

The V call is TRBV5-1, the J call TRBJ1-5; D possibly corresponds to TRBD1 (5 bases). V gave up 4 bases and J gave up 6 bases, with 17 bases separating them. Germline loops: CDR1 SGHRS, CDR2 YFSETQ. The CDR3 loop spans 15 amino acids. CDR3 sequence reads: CASSPWGGEGQPQHF. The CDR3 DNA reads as TGCGCCAGCAGCCCCTGGGGGGGGGAAGGTCAGCCCCAGCATTTT.

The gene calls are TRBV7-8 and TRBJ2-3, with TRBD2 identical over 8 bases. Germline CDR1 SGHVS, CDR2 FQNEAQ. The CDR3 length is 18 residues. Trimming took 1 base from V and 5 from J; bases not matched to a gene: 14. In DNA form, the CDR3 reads TGTGCCAGCAGCTTAGAGGACCCGGGGGGGGCGCAGGTAGATACGCAGTATTTT. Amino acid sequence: CASSLEDPGGAQVDTQYF.